This TCR beta chain stems from a study of cytomegalovirus exposure and HLA in healthy donors. Study context: The 120 million or so unique TCR beta sequences, from roughly 170 million T cells, were found by an earlier analysis. General study points: Among immune exposure information, only CMV serostatus was available. The study recorded fewer than 200 TCR beta chains that were cytomegalovirus-associated.

PCR amplification relied on 60 Vbeta primers (plus 13 Jbeta primers). Methods used by the authors: A later analysis tallied 65 million to 85 million unique TCR beta chains, around 12 million of them shared. Clones were sequenced by immunoSEQ multiplex PCR, and TCRdb holds only the in-frame ones, with some missing. The V and J calls and clone size were taken over from that table, and D and trimming were inferred from the DNA. There are approximately 110,000 clones in the sample; around 80% occur only once, and about 5% lies in the top ten. Concerning this clone itself: The antigen is undetermined.

This TCR derives from a female donor in good health and CMV-seropositive. Sequenced: PBMCs.

In DNA form, the CDR3 reads TGTGCCAGCAGTTTAAGGGGGAAGATGGAGACCCAGTACTTC. Translation: CASSLRGKMETQYF. J is TRBJ2-5 and V is TRBV28; D is possibly TRBD1 (6 bases). CDR3 length: 14 residues. Per the germline V gene, CDR1 is MDHEN and CDR2 is SYDVKM. V shed 2 bases and J shed 5 bases, with 12 bases lying between them.